This T cell receptor (beta chain) originates from a study of T cells after yellow fever vaccination. As for the study in general: Some fractions had low cell numbers, and these were prepared with SMART-Seq v4 Ultra Low Input.

This clonotype was counted ten times or more. TCRdb ran MiXCR on the 5' RACE reads and lists one entry per CDR3 protein. The sample records about 500,000 distinct CDR3 sequences, 17% being singletons. The CDR3 is 14 residues long. CDR1 is SQVTM, CDR2 ANQGSEA, per germline. Trimming at V came to 4 bases and at J to 4 bases, leaving 7 bases not matched to a gene. Sample: PBMCs, taken around 5 days after the first yellow fever vaccination. The rearrangement joins TRBV29-1 to TRBJ1-1; TRBD1 matches at 9 bases. The origin of this receptor is a man between 18 and 29 years old who received the YFV17D yellow fever vaccine. CDR3 sequence reads: CSVVLLQGATEAFF. CDR3 in DNA: TGCAGCGTTGTACTTCTACAGGGGGCCACTGAAGCTTTCTTT.